This T cell receptor beta chain was sequenced in a study of cytomegalovirus exposure and HLA in healthy donors. Study context: Earlier, approximately 190 million T cells were analyzed, and more than 100 million unique TCR beta sequences were found among them.

On this clone itself: Its antigen is not identified.

Study findings and constraints: By HLA locus, TCR association rates varied in a later analysis, with DRB1 showing the most and HLA-C the fewest. TCR beta V- and J-gene trimming was later associated with a missense DCLRE1C variant. The likely explanation for a cluster of highly shared sequence variants was sequencing artifact.

Trimming took 0 bases from V and 3 from J, leaving 10 bases between them. Germline V gene lookup returns CDR1 SGHRS and CDR2 YFSETQ. The CDR3 covers 15 residues. The primer mix had 60 Vbeta and 13 Jbeta primers. Sequenced by immunoSEQ multiplex PCR; TCRdb stores in-frame clones only, minus some. The table lists 75,000 to 100,000 clones, roughly 80% of them singletons. This receptor was obtained from a man in his fifties or sixties in good health and CMV-seropositive. This chain connects TRBV5-1 to TRBJ1-3; tentatively, D is TRBD1 (5 bases). The sample consisted of PBMCs. The CDR3 is CASSLESGVGNTIYF. CDR3 nucleotide sequence: TGCGCCAGCAGCTTGGAATCGGGGGTTGGAAACACCATATATTTT. Full variable domain (rest looked up from reference TRBV5-1 and TRBJ1-3): KAGVTQTPRYLIKTRGQQVTLSCSPISGHRSVSWYQQTPGQGLQFLFEYFSETQRNKGNFPGRFSGRQFSNSRSEMNVSTLELGDSALYLCASSLESGVGNTIYFGEGSWLTVV.